This section outlines one T cell receptor (beta chain) sequence together with its context. This receptor's antigen is unknown. There are no base qualities to consult, and no much larger clone falls within one base. For this chain, trimming is 10 bases at the V end and 2 bases at the J end, and the number of junction bases without a gene match is 9. The germline V gene yields MNHNS for CDR1 and SASEGT for CDR2. Its CDR3 holds 14 amino acids, cysteine through phenylalanine. Only the CDR3 part of the read is kept: 42 bases, read in frame from the first base. Library preparation employed the immunoSEQ multiplex PCR assay. For most patients, genomic DNA was isolated with the Qiagen DNeasy Blood and Tissue Kit and sent frozen to Adaptive Biotechnologies for TCR sequencing. High-throughput TCR-beta CDR3 sequencing of genomic DNA from most patients was performed by Adaptive Biotechnologies. The source study handled its data this way. Adaptive's ImmunoSEQ software was the source of the TCR sequencing data for 15 to 20 patients, while a few other patients were processed with MiXCR and VDJtools. To correct CD4 versus CD8 sorting errors, sequences present in both subsets at a frequency ratio below 5:1 were removed. CDR3 nucleotide sequences shared by donor and recipient were removed because the origin of these sequences could not be assigned. To count as alloreactive, a clone needed at least 2-fold expansion over unstimulated cells and a minimum CFSE-low frequency of 0.002% (template counts) or 0.001% (read counts). Clones detected in sequenced pre-transplant spleen, lymph node, or MLR CFSE-low populations of the donor or recipient were defined as mappable. Cumulative frequency of alloreactive clones was calculated as a percentage of all sequences weighted by copy number. Sourced from immuneACCESS, this table was stored by TCRdb with only in-frame sequences that have V and J called. A share of the clones is absent; for the studies checked, an unresolved V gene accounts for under half, and the remainder has no known explanation. V, J and clone size reflect that table, while D and trimming were determined from the DNA. The sample table contains roughly 96,000 clones; only one count was recorded for 75% to 95% of them. The top ten clones comprise approximately 0.48% of the sample.

These data come from a study of graft-versus-host responses after intestinal transplantation (dated by TCRdb to 2020 to 2023). Regarding the study in general: Recipients received multivisceral, liver-intestinal, or isolated intestinal transplants. Anti-thymocyte globulin induction was given to all recipients, followed by maintenance tacrolimus and steroids for approximately 3 years. After intestinal transplantation, graft-versus-host and host-versus-graft alloreactive T cell clones in the graft, circulation and bone marrow were tracked using bulk TCR-beta CDR3 sequencing. To identify alloreactive clones, pre-transplant mixed lymphocyte reaction products were sequenced and compared with unstimulated pre-transplant donor and recipient T cells. Of the roughly 24 intestinal transplant recipients enrolled in the cohort, one of whom was a retransplant, a few patients without pretransplant specimens were excluded. A peak of at least 4% donor T cells among recipient peripheral blood mononuclear cells was the definition used for donor T cell macrochimerism. Rather than being sequenced by the commercial service, samples from a few later patients were sequenced in-house on an Illumina MiSeq and processed with MiXCR.

The intended sense of this specimen's time point label: cells obtained before transplantation from donor or recipient. CD3+CD4+ and CD3+CD8+ populations were FACS-sorted from unstimulated pre-transplant donor and recipient cells taken from spleen or lymph nodes. General study outcomes and caveats: High GvH to HvG T cell clonal ratios were observed in the allografts of patients with donor T cell macrochimerism. Peak levels of circulating GvH clones were associated with declines in HvG clones early after transplant. Conclusions were limited by the relatively low number and heterogeneity of intestinal transplant patients. GvH clones were detected in recipient bone marrow, and some appeared earlier in ileal mucosa or blood, consistent with an intestinal mucosal origin.

The chain is made from TRBV6-1 and TRBJ2-7, and TRBD1 matches 9 of the central bases. Sequencing used unstimulated CD8+ T cells sorted from spleen or lymph node cells, obtained before intestinal transplant. The receptor comes from a human donor who received an intestinal transplant. The bases read TGTGCCACGGGTCTGGGACAGGGCCCCTACGAGCAGTACTTC. Its translation reads: CATGLGQGPYEQYF.